This T cell receptor beta chain was identified in a study of T cells after yellow fever vaccination. Details on this clonotype: Its antigen is not known.

For TCR, cDNA came from 5'RACE template switching, which added a universal primer site and UMIs. Using its own MiXCR run on the 5' RACE reads, TCRdb lists one record per CDR3 protein. Of approximately 550,000 distinct CDR3 sequences in the sample, roughly 14% were seen once. The germline CDR1 and CDR2 sequences are SGHVS and FQNEAQ. The J segment lost 1 base and the V segment lost 7 bases, leaving 8 bases of the junction unmatched. The CDR3 runs to 15 residues. Study observations and caveats: Detected again after the booster were most primary-vaccination clones, at about 96% CD4 and roughly 88% CD8. Just a small share of clonotypes turned up in the CD4 compartment as well as the CD8 compartment.

The V call is TRBV7-8, the J call TRBJ2-3, with 7 nucleotides matching TRBD2. The clonotype was recovered from a man aged 25 to 45 who received the YFV17D yellow fever vaccine. The specimen was PBMCs, collected on the day of the yellow fever booster vaccination. In nucleotides, the CDR3 is TGTGCCAGCACCCCCGGCGGGAGCGGCACAGATACGCAGTATTTT. Amino acids: CASTPGGSGTDTQYF.